The 25 T cell receptor beta chains presented below share a single source sample, sequenced in a study of T-cell reconstitution after alpha-beta-depleted transplantation in children. For TCRbeta, the library was prepared with unique molecular identifiers. One entry per CDR3 protein, called by TCRdb with MiXCR from the PCR reads. The sample yields 55,000 to 85,000 distinct CDR3 sequences, approximately 11% seen once. The material sequenced was PBMCs, taken before TCRalphabeta/CD19-depleted stem cell transplant. These receptors were taken from a boy younger than 18 with acute myeloid leukemia, due to receive a stem cell transplant.

This clonotype was counted ten times or more. This chain links TRBV5-6 with TRBJ1-6, with D hard to call. The CDR3 runs to 16 residues. Germline V CDR1 and CDR2: SGHDT, YYEEEE. V was shortened by 0 bases and J by 7 bases, with 14 bases between the two germline ends. The CDR3 DNA sequence: TGTGCCAGCAGCTTGGCCGGAGGGCGCGGGAATTCACCCCTCCACTTT. Translating gives CASSLAGGRGNSPLHF.

This clonotype came up many times. The chain combines TRBV7-6 with TRBJ2-7; no definite D call. The CDR3 is made up of 18 amino acids. The germline gives CDR1 SGHVS, CDR2 FNYEAQ. The V end lost 3 bases, the J end lost 2 bases, and 23 bases lay between the germline ends. The CDR3 region is CASSFQQASTERPYEQYF. The CDR3 DNA reads TGTGCCAGCAGCTTCCAGCAGGCGTCTACCGAACGGCCCTACGAGCAGTACTTC.

This chain links TRBV12-3 or TRBV12-4 with TRBJ1-4; 7 bases agree with TRBD1. This CDR3 contains 18 residues. V was pared by 11 bases and J by 9 bases, with 27 bases of the junction left unmatched. The CDR3 DNA reads TGTGCCTTCAGTTTTTCTACAGGGGTCCCCTTTTATGGAAAAAAACTGTTTTTT. Protein sequence: CAFSFSTGVPFYGKKLFF.

A word on this clonotype: This could be a read error, since a much larger clone is one nucleotide away. This chain uses TRBV29-1 with TRBJ1-2; TRBD1 matches at 8 bases. V dropped 7 bases and J dropped 4; count of bases not matched to a gene: 11. Per the germline V gene, CDR1 is SQVTM and CDR2 is ANQGSEA. This CDR3 spans 14 amino acids. CDR3 residues: CSADGTGGSYGYTF. DNA for the CDR3: TGCAGCGCTGATGGGACAGGAGGGAGCTATGGCTACACCTTC.

Many counts were recorded for this clonotype. The chain joins TRBV29-1 to TRBJ2-3; D not resolved. This CDR3 contains 12 residues. Germline CDR1 SQVTM, CDR2 ANQGSEA. V lost 5 bases and J 4 bases, leaving 10 bases between the germline ends. The CDR3 DNA sequence: TGCAGCGTTTTGACTTTCGCAGATACGCAGTATTTT. Protein product: CSVLTFADTQYF.

This clonotype was seen many times. The chain combines TRBV28 with TRBJ1-5; TRBD1 is a possible D gene (5 bases). This CDR3 is built from 14 residues. V was cut by 4 bases and J by 5 bases, with 12 bases left in between. Germline V gene lookup returns CDR1 MDHEN and CDR2 SYDVKM. CDR3 region: CASSSSLGHQPQHF. The CDR3 bases are TGTGCCAGCAGTTCGTCCCTGGGGCATCAGCCCCAGCATTTT.

This clonotype was found many times. The rearrangement uses TRBV7-8 and TRBJ2-1; no clear D. This CDR3 spans 17 amino acids. V shed 5 bases and J shed 4 bases, with 21 bases lying between them. The V gene's germline CDR1 is SGHVS and CDR2 FQNEAQ. In DNA, the CDR3 is TGTGCCAGCAGCCGATCCGCAGGCGCGGAGTCGTACAATGAGCAGTTCTTC. This gives the protein CASSRSAGAESYNEQFF. Using reference TRBV7-8 and TRBJ2-1 for the parts outside the CDR3, the full variable domain is GAGVSQSPRYKVAKRGQDVALRCDPISGHVSLFWYQQALGQGPEFLTYFQNEAQLDKSGLPSDRFFAERPEGSVSTLKIQRTQQEDSAVYLCASSRSAGAESYNEQFFGPGTRLTVL.

In this sample, this clonotype turned up many times. The chain has TRBV6-5 and TRBJ2-3; perhaps TRBD2 as D (6 bases). CDR1 MNHEY and CDR2 SVGAGI come from the germline V gene. V was clipped by 2 bases and J by 4 bases, with 13 bases between them. The CDR3 length is 15 residues. As DNA, the CDR3 is TGTGCCAGCAGTTACAGAGGGGAGCGGGCAGATACGCAGTATTTT. Translation gives CASSYRGERADTQYF.

This clonotype showed up many times. The V gene is TRBV9, the J gene TRBJ2-2; D possibly corresponds to TRBD2 (5 bases). Looked up from germline, CDR1 is SGDLS and CDR2 is YYNGEE. CDR3 length: 15 residues. V lost 4 bases to trimming and J lost 4 bases, with 14 bases between them. The CDR3 DNA reads TGTGCCAGCAGCAGAGTGGCGGGCCTCACCGGGGAGCTGTTTTTT. As protein: CASSRVAGLTGELFF.

This clonotype was picked up many times. The rearrangement joins TRBV7-3 to TRBJ2-7; the D is unclear. Deletions cut 1 base from V and 0 bases from J, with 25 bases between. Looked up from germline, CDR1 is SGHTA and CDR2 is FQGTGA. This CDR3 contains 20 residues. Here the CDR3 DNA reads TGTGCCAGCAGCTTAATTGGGCCCCAAACTTCGGCCTATATCTCCTACGAGCAGTACTTC. This gives the protein CASSLIGPQTSAYISYEQYF.

There are many counts of this clonotype. The chain combines TRBV5-1 with TRBJ2-7; either TRBD1 or TRBD2 may fit D (5 bases each). This CDR3 contains 15 residues. In germline, CDR1 is SGHRS, CDR2 YFSETQ. The V and J ends lost 4 bases and 2 bases respectively, with 16 bases between them. CDR3 region: CASSPQGRDAYEQYV. CDR3 nucleotide sequence: TGCGCCAGCAGCCCTCAGGGACGGGATGCCTACGAGCAGTACGTC.

This clonotype was seen many times. The chain carries TRBV3-1 and TRBJ1-1, with D unresolved. Germline V gives CDR1 LGHDT, CDR2 YNNKEL (reference sequence). V was shortened by 1 base and J by 0 bases, with 0 bases between the two germline ends. The CDR3 loop spans 12 amino acids. CDR3 sequence: CASSQVNTEAFF. CDR3 DNA: TGTGCCAGCAGCCAAGTGAACACTGAAGCTTTCTTT.

This clonotype was detected ten times or more. The rearrangement uses TRBV6-1 and TRBJ2-3; 14 bases are shared with TRBD2. V dropped 5 bases and J dropped 6; count of bases not matched to a gene: 4. The CDR3 extends over 15 amino acids. Germline V CDR1 and CDR2: MNHNS, SASEGT. CDR3 bases: TGTGCCAGCAGTCGACTAGCGGGGGGGCCCGATACGCAGTATTTT. Its translation is CASSRLAGGPDTQYF.

This clonotype has a count of ten or more. This rearrangement joins TRBV7-8 to TRBJ1-4, with D uncertain. Trimming removed 7 bases from V and 4 bases from J, with 16 bases in between. Germline CDR1 and CDR2: SGHVS and FQNEAQ. This CDR3 is 15 amino acids long. The CDR3 is CASTLHRRSNEKLFF. For the CDR3, the DNA is TGTGCCAGCACCCTACATCGACGCAGTAATGAAAAACTGTTTTTT. The complete variable domain, with remaining parts taken from reference TRBV7-8 and TRBJ1-4, reads GAGVSQSPRYKVAKRGQDVALRCDPISGHVSLFWYQQALGQGPEFLTYFQNEAQLDKSGLPSDRFFAERPEGSVSTLKIQRTQQEDSAVYLCASTLHRRSNEKLFFGSGTQLSVL.

At least ten counts were recorded for this clonotype. The chain is built from TRBV25-1 and TRBJ2-7; D uncertain. CDR3 size: 12 residues. V was trimmed by 6 bases and J by 4 bases, leaving 10 bases between them. CDR1 MGHDK and CDR2 SYGVNS come from the germline V gene. The DNA for the CDR3 is TGTGCCAGCAGCCCAGTTTGGTACGAGCAGTACTTC. This codes for CASSPVWYEQYF.

The table lists this clonotype with many counts. The rearrangement uses TRBV20-1 and TRBJ2-5; D is undetermined. The V and J ends lost 1 base and 4 bases respectively, with 7 bases between them. The germline gives CDR1 DFQATT, CDR2 SNEGSKA (reference sequence). This CDR3 is built from 12 residues. CDR3: CSARVIGETQYF. Written as DNA, the CDR3 is TGCAGTGCTAGAGTGATAGGAGAGACCCAGTACTTC.

This clonotype was counted ten times or more. This chain links TRBV12-3 or TRBV12-4 with TRBJ2-1; 12 bases are a match to TRBD2. The CDR3 runs 15 residues. Unmatched junction bases numbered 7, after V lost 6 bases and J lost 7 bases. The chain's CDR3 is CASRQLAGGINEQFF. As DNA, the CDR3 is TGTGCCAGCAGGCAACTAGCGGGGGGAATAAATGAGCAGTTCTTC.

The chain uses TRBV28 and TRBJ1-1; D call uncertain. In germline, CDR1 is MDHEN, CDR2 SYDVKM. This CDR3 comprises 13 residues. The V and J ends lost 1 base and 6 bases respectively, with 9 bases between them. CDR3 sequence (DNA): TGTGCCAGCAGTTTATACGGGCTACCTGAAGCTTTCTTT. This encodes CASSLYGLPEAFF.

This clonotype was seen ten or more times. The gene calls are TRBV7-3 and TRBJ1-2, with a weak D call TRBD1 (6 bases). The V gene lost 0 bases and the J gene lost 8 bases, with 10 bases spanning the gap. From germline, CDR1 is SGHTA and CDR2 FQGTGA. The CDR3 is made up of 13 amino acids. CDR3 sequence reads: CASSLTPGEGYTF. In DNA form, the CDR3 reads TGTGCCAGCAGCTTAACCCCAGGGGAAGGCTACACCTTC.

This clonotype was found many times. V and J are TRBV15 and TRBJ2-3, with 8 bases that match TRBD1. Trimming took 5 bases from V and 4 from J; bases not matched to a gene: 8. The germline V gene has CDR1 LNHNV and CDR2 YYDKDF (reference sequence). The CDR3 contains 15 residues. The chain's CDR3 is CATSLPGQGADTQYF. The CDR3 bases are TGTGCCACCAGCCTTCCCGGACAGGGAGCAGATACGCAGTATTTT.

This clonotype showed up many times. DNA for the CDR3: TGCGCCAGCAGCCAAGAGAACACCATATATTTT. Protein: CASSQENTIYF. The chain carries TRBV4-1 and TRBJ1-3; no definite D call. The CDR3 runs 11 residues. Germline CDR1 and CDR2: MGHRA and YSYEKL. Between the trimmed V and J ends, which lost 0 bases and 7 bases, there was a span of 1 base.

This clonotype was detected many times. V is TRBV6-5 and J is TRBJ1-4; D unclear. The germline CDR1 and CDR2 sequences are MNHEY and SVGAGI. V was shortened by 2 bases and J by 0 bases, with 4 bases between the two germline ends. The CDR3 is 14 residues long. The CDR3, as DNA: TGTGCCAGCAGTTACGAAGCAACTAATGAAAAACTGTTTTTT. This gives the protein CASSYEATNEKLFF.

The chain is built from TRBV11-2 and TRBJ2-5; TRBD2 matches 15 bases. This CDR3 comprises 19 residues. J gave up 1 base and V 6 bases, and 12 bases lay outside the gene matches. Germline V CDR1 and CDR2: SGHAT, FQNNGV. The CDR3 DNA follows: TGTGCCAGCAGTTCCCTGGGACTAGCGGGGGGCCTCATCCAAGAGACCCAGTACTTC. Translation: CASSSLGLAGGLIQETQYF.

This clonotype occurred many times. The CDR3 here is CASSRGQTNEKLFF. DNA of the CDR3: TGCGCCAGCAGCCGGGGACAGACGAATGAAAAACTGTTTTTT. J is TRBJ1-4 and V is TRBV5-1, with 7 nucleotides matching TRBD1. The V and J ends lost 4 bases and 5 bases, in that order; junction bases with no gene match: 5. Germline-derived CDR1 and CDR2 are SGHRS and YFSETQ. This CDR3 spans 14 amino acids.

This clonotype showed up many times. The chain couples TRBV7-3 to TRBJ2-7; possibly TRBD2 for D (6 bases). This CDR3 region has 15 residues. Germline lookup yields CDR1 SGHTA and CDR2 FQGTGA. V was cut by 2 bases and J by 7 bases, with 18 bases left in between. The CDR3 DNA follows: TGTGCCAGCAGCTTAGCTCCGGGAGTCTCAGGAGAGCAGTACTTC. Protein sequence: CASSLAPGVSGEQYF.